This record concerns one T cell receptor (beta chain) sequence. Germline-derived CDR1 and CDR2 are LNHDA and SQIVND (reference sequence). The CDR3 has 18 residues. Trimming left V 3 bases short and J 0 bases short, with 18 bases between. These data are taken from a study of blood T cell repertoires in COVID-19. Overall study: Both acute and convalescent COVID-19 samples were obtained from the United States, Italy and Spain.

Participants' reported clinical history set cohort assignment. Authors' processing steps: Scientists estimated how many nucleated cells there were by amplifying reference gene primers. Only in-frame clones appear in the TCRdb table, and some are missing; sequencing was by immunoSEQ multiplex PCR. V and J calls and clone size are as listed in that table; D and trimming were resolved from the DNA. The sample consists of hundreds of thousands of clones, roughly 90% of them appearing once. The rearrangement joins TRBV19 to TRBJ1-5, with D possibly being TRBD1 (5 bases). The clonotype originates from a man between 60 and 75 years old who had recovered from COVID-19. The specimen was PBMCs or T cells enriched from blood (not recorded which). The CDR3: CASSIIVAGLYSNQPQHF. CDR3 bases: TGTGCCAGTAGTATTATCGTTGCAGGGCTCTATAGCAATCAGCCCCAGCATTTT.